This T cell receptor (beta chain) originates from a study of CD8 T cells in ankylosing spondylitis. This clonotype showed up just once. What it binds is unknown. Study findings and constraints: It was reported that disease-linked clones were significantly enriched in matched ankylosing spondylitis synovial fluid. A TCR beta motif of eight highly homologous variants appeared characteristic of ankylosing spondylitis blood.

V lost 3 bases and J 0 bases, leaving 12 bases between the germline ends. This CDR3 is built from 16 residues. Germline CDR1 SGHDN, CDR2 FVKESK. A single record per CDR3 protein comes from TCRdb applying MiXCR to the 5' RACE reads. This sample has a few hundred thousand distinct CDR3 sequences, with around 21% found just once. Sequenced sample: blood, either unsorted or a sorted T cell fraction (not recorded which). This chain joins TRBV14 and TRBJ2-1; D possibly corresponds to TRBD1 (5 bases). This clonotype was obtained from a female donor with ankylosing spondylitis or in good health (not recorded which). CDR3 sequence reads: CASSQSGWSSYNEQFF. The CDR3 DNA reads TGTGCCAGCAGCCAGTCAGGGTGGAGCTCCTACAATGAGCAGTTCTTC.